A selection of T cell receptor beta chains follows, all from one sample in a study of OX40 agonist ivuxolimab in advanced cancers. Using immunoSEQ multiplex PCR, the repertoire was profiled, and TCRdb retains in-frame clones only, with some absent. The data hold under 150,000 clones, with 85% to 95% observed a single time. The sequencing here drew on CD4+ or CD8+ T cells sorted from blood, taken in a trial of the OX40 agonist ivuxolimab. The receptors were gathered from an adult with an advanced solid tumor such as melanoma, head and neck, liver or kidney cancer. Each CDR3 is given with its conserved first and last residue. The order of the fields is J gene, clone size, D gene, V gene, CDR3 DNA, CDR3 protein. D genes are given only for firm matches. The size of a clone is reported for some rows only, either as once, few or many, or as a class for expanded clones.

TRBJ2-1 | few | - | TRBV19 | TGTGCCAGTAGTATAGGTCTAGCCAACAATGAGCAGTTCTTC | CASSIGLANNEQFF
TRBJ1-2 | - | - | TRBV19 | TGTGCCAGCAGAAATTCTGCGGGACCGATCTATGGCTACACCTTC | CASRNSAGPIYGYTF
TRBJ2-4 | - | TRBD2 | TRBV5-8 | TGTGCCAGCAGCTTCGGATTACTAGCGGGAGGGGGAACCCAGTACTTC | CASSFGLLAGGGTQYF
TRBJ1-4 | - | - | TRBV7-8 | TGTGCCAGCAGCTTCGGGACTAATGAAAAACTGTTTTTT | CASSFGTNEKLFF
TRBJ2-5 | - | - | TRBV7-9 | TGTGCCAGCAGCTTAGCGGAGGCGTCAGAGACCCAGTACTTC | CASSLAEASETQYF
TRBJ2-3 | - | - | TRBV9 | TGTGCCAGCAGCCCCGTAGGCACAGATACGCAGTATTTT | CASSPVGTDTQYF
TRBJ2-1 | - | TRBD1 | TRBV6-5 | TGTGCCAGCAGTTTGGGACAGGGGGTGATGGAGCAGTTCTTC | CASSLGQGVMEQFF
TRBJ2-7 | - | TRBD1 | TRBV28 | TGTGCCAGTAGGGACAGTTTGACCTACGAGCAGTACTTC | CASRDSLTYEQYF
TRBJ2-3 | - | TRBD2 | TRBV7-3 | TGTGCCAGCAGCTTAGGGGCGGGAGGGCCCACAGATACGCAGTATTTT | CASSLGAGGPTDTQYF
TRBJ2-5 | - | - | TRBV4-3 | TGCGCCAGCAGCCAAGAATATGGACAGCAAGAGACCCAGTACTTC | CASSQEYGQQETQYF
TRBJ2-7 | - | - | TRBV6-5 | TGTGCCAGCAGTTACTCGACAGTCAGCTCCTACGAGCAGTACTTC | CASSYSTVSSYEQYF
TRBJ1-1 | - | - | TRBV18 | TGTGCCAGCTCACCATCACAGGCGCCGAGCACTGAAGCTTTCTTT | CASSPSQAPSTEAFF
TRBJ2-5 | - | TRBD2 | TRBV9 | TGTGCCAGCAGCCCTAGCGGAGCGGGCCCAGAGACCCAGTACTTC | CASSPSGAGPETQYF
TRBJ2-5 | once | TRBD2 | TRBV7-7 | TGTGCCAGCAGCCTAAGGGGACTAGCTCAAGAGACCCAGTACTTC | CASSLRGLAQETQYF
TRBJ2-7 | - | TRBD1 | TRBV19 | TGTGCCAGTAGTACCACCGGGACAGGCTACGAGCAGTACTTC | CASSTTGTGYEQYF
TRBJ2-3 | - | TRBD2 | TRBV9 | TGTGCCAGCAGCCCGGCGCCGACTAGCGGTGCAGATACGCAGTATTTT | CASSPAPTSGADTQYF
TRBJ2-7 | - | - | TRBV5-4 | TGTGCCAGCAGCTTACCCGGGACATTCTCCTACGAGCAGTACTTC | CASSLPGTFSYEQYF
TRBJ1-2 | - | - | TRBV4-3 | TGCGCCAGCAGCCAAGTTGTGGACAGAAACTATGGCTACACCTTC | CASSQVVDRNYGYTF
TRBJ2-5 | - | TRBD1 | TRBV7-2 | TGTGCCAGCAGCAGACGGGTTGGGACAGGGGGCTTAGAGACCCAGTACTTC | CASSRRVGTGGLETQYF
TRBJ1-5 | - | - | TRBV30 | TGTGCCTGGGGGAAGGATCAGCCCCAGCATTTT | CAWGKDQPQHF
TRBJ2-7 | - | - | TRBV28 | TGTGCCAGCAGCCCCCTTGGGTTTGAGAATCTCGAGCAGTACTTC | CASSPLGFENLEQYF
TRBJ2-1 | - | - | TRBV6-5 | TGTGCCAGCAGTACTAACAGTGAGCAGTTCTTC | CASSTNSEQFF
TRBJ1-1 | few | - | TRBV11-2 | TGTGCCAGCAGCCTACGGTTTGGGCAGGTCAACACTGAAGCTTTCTTT | CASSLRFGQVNTEAFF
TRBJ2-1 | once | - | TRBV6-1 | TGTGCCAGCAGCCCCCAGGGTTACTACAATGAGCAGTTCTTC | CASSPQGYYNEQFF
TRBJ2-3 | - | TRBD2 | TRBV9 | TGTGCCAGCAGCGTAGTGCGGGAGTGGACAGATACGCAGTATTTT | CASSVVREWTDTQYF
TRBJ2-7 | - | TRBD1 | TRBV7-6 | TGTGCCAGCAGCTTAATGACAGGGACCTACGAGCAGTACTTC | CASSLMTGTYEQYF
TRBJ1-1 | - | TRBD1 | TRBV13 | TGTGCCAGCAGCCCCCGGGACAGGGTTTCGGGCACTGAAGCTTTCTTT | CASSPRDRVSGTEAFF
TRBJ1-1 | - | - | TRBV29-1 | TGCAGTGCCCACGGTGGGGGGTTGAACACTGAAGCTTTCTTT | CSAHGGGLNTEAFF
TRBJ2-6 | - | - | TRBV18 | TGTGCCAGCTCACCACGGGGGGGGCCAACTGGGGCCAACGTCCTGACTTTC | CASSPRGGPTGANVLTF
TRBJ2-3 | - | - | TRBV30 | TGTGCCTGTTCCCCCGGAAGGAGCACAGATACGCAGTATTTT | CACSPGRSTDTQYF
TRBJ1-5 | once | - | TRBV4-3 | TGCGCCAGCAGCCAAGCGAGGGGGAGCAATCAGCCCCAGCATTTT | CASSQARGSNQPQHF
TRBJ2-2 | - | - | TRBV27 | TGTGCCAGCAGTTCCTACACCGGGGAGCTGTTTTTT | CASSSYTGELFF
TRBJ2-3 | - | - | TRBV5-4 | TGTGCCAGCAGCTTGAAACTGGATCGGGATACGCAGTATTTT | CASSLKLDRDTQYF
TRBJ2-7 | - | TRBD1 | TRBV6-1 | TGTGCCAGCATTAAAACAGGGGGCAGTTACGAGCAGTACTTC | CASIKTGGSYEQYF
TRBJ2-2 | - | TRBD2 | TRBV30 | TGTGCCTGGAGCCCCGGGACTAGCGGGGTAGGGGGCCCCCCCGGGGAGCTGTTTTTT | CAWSPGTSGVGGPPGELFF
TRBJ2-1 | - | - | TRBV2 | TGTGCCAGCAGTGAGGGGGTAAGGAATGAGCAGTTCTTC | CASSEGVRNEQFF
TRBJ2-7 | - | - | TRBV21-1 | TGTGCCAGCAGCAAAGTAGCGGGGGGGCATAATTCGGTTCGATCCTACGAGCAGTACTTC | CASSKVAGGHNSVRSYEQYF
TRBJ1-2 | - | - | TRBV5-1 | TGCGCCAGCAGCACGGACAGTTATGGCTACACCTTC | CASSTDSYGYTF
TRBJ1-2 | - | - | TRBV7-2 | TGTGCCAGCAGATTAGGCGGCGGCGCGAGGGGAACGAGTGGCTACACCTTC | CASRLGGGARGTSGYTF
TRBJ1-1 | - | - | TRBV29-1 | TGCAGCGTTGAAGAATGGGGCAACACTGAAGCTTTCTTT | CSVEEWGNTEAFF
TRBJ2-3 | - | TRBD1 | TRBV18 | TGTGCCAGCTCACCACTCGGGACAGGGACCACAGATACGCAGTATTTT | CASSPLGTGTTDTQYF
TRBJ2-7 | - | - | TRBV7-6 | TGTGCCAGCAGCCTAAAGGACCTAAACGAGCAGTACTTC | CASSLKDLNEQYF
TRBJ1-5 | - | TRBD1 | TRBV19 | TGTGCCAGTAGGGGACAGGGGGCGATTCAGCCCCAGCATTTT | CASRGQGAIQPQHF
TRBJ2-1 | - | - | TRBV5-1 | TGCGCCAGCAGCTTGGAGGCTAGCTACAATGAGCAGTTCTTC | CASSLEASYNEQFF
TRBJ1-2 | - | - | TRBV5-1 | TGCGCCAGCAGCTTGGAGGCGGAGAAAGGCTATGGCTACACCTTC | CASSLEAEKGYGYTF
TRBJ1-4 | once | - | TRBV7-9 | TGTGCCAGCAGCTCTCCTCCCGGGACACATCCCCAAAAACTGTTTTTT | CASSSPPGTHPQKLFF
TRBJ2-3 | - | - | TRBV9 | TGTGCCAGCAGCGTCCTAAGGGGCAGCTCCCCTAGCACAGATACGCAGTATTTT | CASSVLRGSSPSTDTQYF
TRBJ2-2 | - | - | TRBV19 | TGTGCCAGTAGTATCCCCGGGGCCGCCACCGGGGAGCTGTTTTTT | CASSIPGAATGELFF
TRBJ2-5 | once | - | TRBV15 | TGTGCCACCAGCAGACCCCCCTTGGAGACCCAGTACTTC | CATSRPPLETQYF
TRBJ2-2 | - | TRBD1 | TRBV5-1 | TGCGCCAGCAGCTTGCTGAGGGGGCTGAACACCGGGGAGCTGTTTTTT | CASSLLRGLNTGELFF
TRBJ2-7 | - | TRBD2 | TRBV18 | TGTGCCAGCTCACCCCCGGGACTAGCGGGAGGGGGCGAGCAGTACTTC | CASSPPGLAGGGEQYF
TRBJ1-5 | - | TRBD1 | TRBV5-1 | TGCGCCAGCAGCTTACAGGGGTCCAATCAGCCCCAGCATTTT | CASSLQGSNQPQHF
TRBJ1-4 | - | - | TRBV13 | TGTGCCAGCAGTCCCGCTCGGTCTTCAACTAATGAAAAACTGTTTTTT | CASSPARSSTNEKLFF
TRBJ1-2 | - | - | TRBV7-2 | TGTGCCGGTCTTGAGGGCAAGGGTTACTATGGCTACACCTTC | CAGLEGKGYYGYTF
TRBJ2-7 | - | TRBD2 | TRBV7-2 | TGTGCCAGCAGCCGACTAGCGGGGGCCGACGAGCAGTACTTC | CASSRLAGADEQYF